Listed below are T cell receptor beta chains from one sample, sequenced in a study of cytomegalovirus exposure and HLA in healthy donors. Profiling relied on immunoSEQ multiplex PCR, and the TCRdb table lists in-frame clones only, not all of them. Of roughly 100,000 clones listed, around 87% are singletons. The sequenced material came from PBMCs. All receptors derive from a woman under 30 in good health and CMV-seropositive. The CDR3 runs from the conserved cysteine through the conserved F or W. Each record gives: J gene, V gene, clone size, D gene, CDR3 protein, CDR3 DNA. D genes are given only for firm matches. Clone size is given for some rows only: seen once, a few or many times, or a class if the clone is expanded.

J gene: TRBJ1-1; V gene: TRBV11-2; clone size: -; D gene: -; CDR3 protein: CASSSEGGRAFF; CDR3 DNA: TGTGCCAGCAGCTCCGAAGGGGGACGCGCTTTCTTT
J gene: TRBJ2-7; V gene: TRBV4-1; clone size: once; D gene: -; CDR3 protein: CASSRGGLTLPYEQYF; CDR3 DNA: TGCGCCAGCAGCCGGGGGGGCTTAACGCTCCCCTACGAGCAGTACTTC
J gene: TRBJ1-2; V gene: TRBV28; clone size: -; D gene: -; CDR3 protein: CASSGPEGYYGYTF; CDR3 DNA: TGTGCCAGCAGTGGGCCGGAGGGGTACTATGGCTACACCTTC
J gene: TRBJ2-7; V gene: TRBV29-1; clone size: -; D gene: TRBD1; CDR3 protein: CSVVTFRDSTTEQYF; CDR3 DNA: TGCAGCGTGGTCACCTTCCGGGACAGCACTACCGAGCAGTACTTC
J gene: TRBJ1-6; V gene: TRBV6-5; clone size: once; D gene: -; CDR3 protein: CASTRGGQGSPLHF; CDR3 DNA: TGTGCCAGCACCCGGGGGGGGCAGGGTTCACCCCTCCACTTT
J gene: TRBJ2-7; V gene: TRBV5-1; clone size: -; D gene: -; CDR3 protein: CASSLRHPYEQYF; CDR3 DNA: TGCGCCAGCAGCTTGAGACATCCTTACGAGCAGTACTTC
J gene: TRBJ2-5; V gene: TRBV2; clone size: -; D gene: TRBD2; CDR3 protein: CASRAGLAGSFETQYF; CDR3 DNA: TGTGCCAGCAGAGCGGGACTAGCGGGATCTTTTGAGACCCAGTACTTC
J gene: TRBJ1-3; V gene: TRBV4-1; clone size: -; D gene: -; CDR3 protein: CASSQPRESGNTIYF; CDR3 DNA: TGCGCCAGCAGCCAACCTCGGGAATCTGGAAACACCATATATTTT
J gene: TRBJ1-1; V gene: TRBV28; clone size: -; D gene: -; CDR3 protein: CASSLLSGPNTEAFF; CDR3 DNA: TGTGCCAGCAGTTTATTAAGCGGACCGAACACTGAAGCTTTCTTT
J gene: TRBJ2-5; V gene: TRBV2; clone size: -; D gene: TRBD1; CDR3 protein: CASRKGGLFETQYF; CDR3 DNA: TGTGCCAGCAGGAAAGGGGGCCTTTTTGAGACCCAGTACTTC
J gene: TRBJ1-5; V gene: TRBV27; clone size: -; D gene: -; CDR3 protein: CASSSAVGGWDQPQHF; CDR3 DNA: TGTGCCAGCAGTTCGGCCGTGGGGGGATGGGATCAGCCCCAGCATTTT
J gene: TRBJ1-4; V gene: TRBV5-1; clone size: once; D gene: -; CDR3 protein: CASSLEGGEREKLFF; CDR3 DNA: TGCGCCAGCAGCTTGGAAGGGGGAGAACGAGAAAAACTGTTTTTT
J gene: TRBJ2-7; V gene: TRBV7-9; clone size: -; D gene: -; CDR3 protein: CASSYDRGEQYF; CDR3 DNA: TGTGCCAGCAGCTATGACCGGGGCGAGCAGTACTTC